Below, 21 T cell receptor beta chains from the same sample are listed, as sequenced in a study of T cell responses to AZD1222 COVID-19 vaccine. Generated by immunoSEQ multiplex PCR, the TCRdb table keeps only in-frame clones and is missing some. This sample has about 150,000 clones; 70% to 90% occur once, and the top ten carry 5.5% to 6%. The sample here was peripheral blood, taken on day 0 of MenACWY control vaccination. The receptors stem from an adult in good health.

The V and J genes are TRBV4-1 and TRBJ2-3, with 8 bases matching TRBD1. V lost 5 bases, J lost 6 bases, and 10 bases stayed unmatched. From germline, CDR1 is MGHRA and CDR2 YSYEKL. This CDR3 has 15 amino acids. The CDR3 DNA reads TGCGCCAGCAGCTCCGGACAGGGAACGGTGGATACGCAGTATTTT. The encoded protein is CASSSGQGTVDTQYF.

This chain links TRBV18 with TRBJ1-4; a weak D match, TRBD1 (5 bases). Germline lookup yields CDR1 KGHSH and CDR2 LQKENI. This CDR3 is 15 amino acids long. The V end lost 1 base, the J end lost 6 bases, and 12 bases lay between the germline ends. The DNA for the CDR3 is TGTGCCAGCTCACCACTTCAAGGGGCCGATGAAAAACTGTTTTTT. Protein sequence: CASSPLQGADEKLFF.

The chain couples TRBV11-2 to TRBJ1-2; the match to TRBD1 covers 8 bases. This CDR3 has 19 amino acids. V dropped 4 bases and J dropped 3; count of bases not matched to a gene: 19. Looked up from germline, CDR1 is SGHAT and CDR2 is FQNNGV. The CDR3 coding sequence is TGTGCCAGCAGCTCGATCGCTGATACCCGGGACAGGAGGTACTATGGCTACACCTTC. This gives the protein CASSSIADTRDRRYYGYTF.

The chain is built from TRBV3-1 (or the pseudogene TRBV3-2) and TRBJ1-5; possible D gene TRBD1, 5 bases. Between the trimmed V and J ends, which lost 3 bases and 3 bases, there was a span of 15 bases. Germline V gene lookup returns CDR1 LGHDT and CDR2 YNNKEL (reference sequence). CDR3 length: 16 amino acids. Here the CDR3 reads CASSHSEQGFNQPQHF. CDR3 nucleotides: TGTGCCAGCAGCCACTCTGAGCAGGGTTTCAATCAGCCCCAGCATTTT.

This sequence joins TRBV7-9 and TRBJ2-3; D remains unclear. The CDR3 totals 12 residues. In germline, CDR1 is SEHNR, CDR2 FQNEAQ (reference sequence). Trimming removed 5 bases from V and 1 base from J, with 4 bases in between. CDR3 protein: CASSQGTDTQYF. DNA of the CDR3: TGTGCCAGCAGCCAGGGCACAGATACGCAGTATTTT.

The rearrangement joins TRBV30 to TRBJ1-6; D gene ambiguous. V lost 0 bases to trimming and J lost 0 bases, with 9 bases between them. Germline V gene sequence: CDR1 GTSNPN, CDR2 SVGIG (reference sequence). The CDR3 consists of 16 residues. CDR3 in DNA: TGTGCCTGGAGTGTTACGGGAAACTCCTATAATTCACCCCTCCACTTT. The encoded protein is CAWSVTGNSYNSPLHF.

The chain joins TRBV5-1 to TRBJ2-7; the D gene is possibly TRBD2 (6 bases). The ends were cut back, 4 bases at V and 6 bases at J, with 17 bases in the middle. The CDR3 extends over 14 amino acids. The germline CDR1 and CDR2 sequences are SGHRS and YFSETQ. The CDR3 DNA is TGCGCCAGCAGCCCAGGAACTTCGGGGGTCGAGCAGTACTTC. Its protein is CASSPGTSGVEQYF. Drawing the rest from reference TRBV5-1 and TRBJ2-7, the complete variable domain is KAGVTQTPRYLIKTRGQQVTLSCSPISGHRSVSWYQQTPGQGLQFLFEYFSETQRNKGNFPGRFSGRQFSNSRSEMNVSTLELGDSALYLCASSPGTSGVEQYFGPGTRLTVT.

This clone came up once. The chain carries TRBV5-6 and TRBJ1-6, with D unclear. CDR1 and CDR2 (germline): SGHDT, YYEEEE. Trimming cost V 4 bases and J 10 bases, with 9 bases left between them. This CDR3 contains 12 residues. The CDR3 nucleotides read TGTGCCAGCAGCGGCTCGGGGTCACCCCTCCACTTT. Translating it yields CASSGSGSPLHF.

CDR3 protein: CASSLSLASDTGELFF. DNA of the CDR3: TGTGCCAGCAGTTTATCACTAGCGTCCGACACCGGGGAGCTGTTTTTT. This chain links TRBV28 with TRBJ2-2, with 7 bases that match TRBD2. V dropped 1 base and J dropped 3; count of bases not matched to a gene: 5. There are 16 residues in the CDR3. Per the germline V gene, CDR1 is MDHEN and CDR2 is SYDVKM.

This sequence joins TRBV6-6 and TRBJ2-2; 8 bases are a match to TRBD1. CDR1 and CDR2 from the germline V gene are MNHNY and SVGAGI (reference sequence). V dropped 5 bases and J dropped 6; count of bases not matched to a gene: 2. The CDR3 runs to 13 residues. The CDR3 nucleotides read TGTGCCAGCAGTCGACAGGGGTCCGGGGAGCTGTTTTTT. The encoded protein is CASSRQGSGELFF.

V and J are TRBV6-2 or TRBV6-3 and TRBJ1-2; D not certain. The V gene's germline CDR1 is MNHEY and CDR2 SVGEGT. This CDR3 region has 14 residues. V dropped 0 bases and J dropped 6 bases, with 11 bases sitting between them. CDR3 DNA: TGTGCCAGCAGTTACTCGGAGGGTCTCCATGGCTACACCTTC. Amino acids: CASSYSEGLHGYTF.

The chain is built from TRBV27 and TRBJ1-2, with 8 bases aligning to TRBD1. The CDR3 consists of 18 residues. CDR1 and CDR2 (germline): MNHEY, SMNVEV (reference sequence). V trimming: 1 base; J trimming: 3 bases; junction bases outside the gene matches: 13. The CDR3 here is CASSLLAGGLPGDYGYTF. DNA for the CDR3: TGTGCCAGCAGTTTATTAGCAGGGGGCTTGCCGGGGGACTATGGCTACACCTTC.

This chain connects TRBV15 to TRBJ2-7; either TRBD1 or TRBD2 may supply D (6 bases each). Germline CDR1 is LNHNV and CDR2 is YYDKDF (reference sequence). V dropped 0 bases and J dropped 2 bases, with 17 bases sitting between them. CDR3 size: 17 residues. This chain's CDR3 is CATSRDEGGRPTYEQYV. The CDR3 DNA reads as TGTGCCACCAGCAGAGACGAGGGGGGCAGGCCTACCTACGAGCAGTACGTC.

V gene TRBV5-1 combines with J gene TRBJ2-2; weak D call: TRBD2 (6 bases). The CDR3 is 15 amino acids. From germline, CDR1 is SGHRS and CDR2 YFSETQ. Between the trimmed V and J ends, which lost 1 base and 7 bases, there was a span of 14 bases. This CDR3 is CASSLLRGNFGELFF. CDR3 in DNA: TGCGCCAGCAGCTTGCTCCGGGGGAATTTCGGGGAGCTGTTTTTT.

This chain joins TRBV6-1 and TRBJ1-2; TRBD1 might be the D (5 bases). CDR1 MNHNS and CDR2 SASEGT come from the germline V gene. The CDR3 covers 16 residues. V gave up 2 bases and J gave up 0 bases, with 13 bases separating them. The CDR3 loop reads CASSEFAQGANYGYTF. As DNA, the CDR3 is TGTGCCAGCAGTGAATTCGCCCAGGGCGCTAACTATGGCTACACCTTC.

This chain connects TRBV11-2 to TRBJ1-1; D ambiguous. The V end was cut by 3 bases, the J end by 5 bases, with 7 bases between. Germline V lookup: CDR1 SGHAT, CDR2 FQNNGV. The CDR3 is 12 residues long. DNA of the CDR3: TGTGCCAGCAGCTTCGCCGGGACTGAAGCTTTCTTT. This gives the protein CASSFAGTEAFF.

The table lists this clone with a count of one. This sequence joins TRBV15 and TRBJ2-2, with 11 bases fitting TRBD2. The CDR3 is 15 residues long. V lost 8 bases to trimming and J lost 4 bases; unmatched junction nucleotides: 6. From germline, CDR1 is LNHNV and CDR2 YYDKDF (reference sequence). The CDR3 spells CATRLAGSTTGELFF. Written as DNA, the CDR3 is TGTGCCACCCGACTAGCGGGGTCGACCACCGGGGAGCTGTTTTTT.

The chain recombines TRBV5-5 with TRBJ2-2; D may be TRBD2 (6 bases). The V and J ends lost 4 bases and 7 bases respectively, with 23 bases between them. Per germline, CDR1 SGHKS and CDR2 YYEKEE (reference sequence). CDR3 length equals 17 residues. In nucleotides, the CDR3 is TGTGCCAGCAGCCCTACGGGACTCCCCCAAGGGATCGGGGAGCTGTTTTTT. Residues: CASSPTGLPQGIGELFF.

The chain's CDR3 is CSAALGAEQFF. The CDR3 nucleotides read TGCAGTGCTGCTCTAGGGGCTGAGCAGTTCTTC. The chain employs TRBV20-1 and TRBJ2-1; TRBD1 is a possible D gene (5 bases). The CDR3 consists of 11 residues. Trimming cost V 5 bases and J 9 bases, with 11 bases left between them. The germline V gene encodes CDR1 DFQATT and CDR2 SNEGSKA (reference sequence).

This clone was observed once. The chain combines TRBV7-3 with TRBJ2-2; 9 bases are shared with TRBD1. With 6 bases clipped from V and 6 bases from J, the junction kept 5 bases outside the gene matches. Germline V gives CDR1 SGHTA, CDR2 FQGTGA. This CDR3 contains 14 residues. The CDR3: CASRTGGSAGELFF. The CDR3 DNA reads TGTGCCAGCAGAACAGGGGGCTCGGCCGGGGAGCTGTTTTTT.

The chain joins TRBV6-5 to TRBJ1-4; possible D gene TRBD1, 6 bases. Trimming removed 2 bases from V and 7 bases from J, with 14 bases in between. Germline V gene data show CDR1 as MNHEY and CDR2 as SVGAGI. This CDR3 region has 15 residues. The CDR3 loop is CASSYGGRGGEKLFF. The CDR3 DNA follows: TGTGCCAGCAGTTACGGGGGGCGAGGAGGTGAAAAACTGTTTTTT.